The 23 T cell receptor beta chains in this list originate from one sample, sequenced in a study of T cells in Graves' hyperthyroidism and ophthalmopathy. RNA transcripts were the template for amplifying TCR beta CDR3 regions. First-round RT-PCR targeting the TCR CDR3 was performed with the HTBI primer set. Via MiXCR, TCRdb re-called the multiplex PCR reads, giving one row per CDR3 protein. The table records roughly 560,000 distinct CDR3 sequences, 14% to 15% of them present only once. Sequenced: blood. The receptors come from a woman between 40 and 50 years old with Graves' ophthalmopathy.

In its sample, this clonotype was seen many times. J is TRBJ2-7 and V is TRBV2; 7 bases fit TRBD1. Germline trimming cut 6 bases from V and 5 bases from J; bases unmatched to any gene: 7. This CDR3 is 13 amino acids long. Per the germline V gene, CDR1 is SNHLY and CDR2 is FYNNEI. The CDR3 DNA reads TGTGCCAGCAGGGCGACAGGGTTGGACGAGCAGTACTTC. Translating it yields CASRATGLDEQYF.

In this sample, this clonotype turned up a few times. It is likely a read error, because the conserved phenylalanine at the end of the CDR3 is missing. No DNA is shown, since the ends of the CDR3 on it are uncertain; the CDR3 is the one TCRdb lists. The gene calls are TRBV18 and TRBJ1-5; the D call TRBD1 from the table was never checked on the DNA. CDR1 and CDR2 from the germline V gene are KGHSH and LQKENI. A total of 12 residues make up the CDR3, ends included. The CDR3 here is CASSPPGQALKN.

This clonotype was found many times. The V gene is TRBV28, the J gene TRBJ2-7, with 8 nucleotides matching TRBD1. Per germline, CDR1 MDHEN and CDR2 SYDVKM. V trimming: 4 bases; J trimming: 0 bases; junction bases outside the gene matches: 8. The CDR3 runs to 16 residues. CDR3: CASSSRTGLGSYEQYF. In DNA form, the CDR3 reads TGTGCCAGCAGTTCCAGGACAGGGTTGGGCTCCTACGAGCAGTACTTC. Together with reference TRBV28 and TRBJ2-7, the CDR3 gives the full variable domain: DVKVTQSSRYLVKRTGEKVFLECVQDMDHENMFWYRQDPGLGLRLIYFSYDVKMKEKGDIPEGYSVSREKKERFSLILESASTNQTSMYLCASSSRTGLGSYEQYFGPGTRLTVT.

This clonotype came up a few times. The gene calls are TRBV20-1 and TRBJ1-1; the D is unclear. The CDR3 consists of 15 residues. V was cut by 0 bases and J by 2 bases, with 13 bases left in between. Germline CDR1 and CDR2: DFQATT and SNEGSKA (reference sequence). The DNA of the CDR3 is TGCAGTGCTAGAGATGGGCGCGCGGGAAACACTGAAGCTTTCTTT. Its translation: CSARDGRAGNTEAFF.

In this sample, this clonotype turned up a few times. The rearrangement joins TRBV2 to TRBJ2-5; D might be TRBD1 (6 bases). The CDR3 extends over 13 amino acids. The V gene's germline CDR1 is SNHLY and CDR2 FYNNEI. V lost 9 bases to trimming and J lost 5 bases, with 16 bases between them. The CDR3 here is CARLDSLRETQYF. CDR3 DNA: TGTGCCAGACTGGACAGCCTCAGGGAGACCCAGTACTTC.

This clonotype was counted ten times or more. The chain has TRBV27 and TRBJ1-5; weak D call: TRBD1 (6 bases). CDR1 is MNHEY, CDR2 SMNVEV, per germline (reference sequence). V was cut by 3 bases and J by 7 bases, with 22 bases left in between. This CDR3 is built from 17 residues. The CDR3 loop reads CASSFGGPDPLSQPQHF. The CDR3 DNA reads as TGTGCCAGCAGTTTTGGGGGGCCAGATCCATTGAGCCAGCCCCAGCATTTT.

The chain uses TRBV27 and TRBJ1-1; 8 bases match TRBD1. Germline V gene data show CDR1 as MNHEY and CDR2 as SMNVEV (reference sequence). This CDR3 has 15 amino acids. V gave up 8 bases and J gave up 2 bases; unmatched junction bases: 10. Written as DNA, the CDR3 is TGTGCCAGCCGGTTTTCCGGACAGGGCAACACTGAAGCTTTCTTT. This codes for CASRFSGQGNTEAFF.

The sample holds many counts of this clonotype. The J gene is TRBJ2-5, the V gene TRBV12-3 or TRBV12-4; D is ambiguous. This CDR3 comprises 14 residues. Between the trimmed V and J ends, which lost 3 bases and 1 base, there was a span of 9 bases. The CDR3 sequence is CASSFPGVQETQYF. Written as DNA, the CDR3 is TGTGCCAGCAGTTTCCCTGGGGTCCAAGAGACCCAGTACTTC.

The chain links TRBV30 to TRBJ1-2; 7 positions match TRBD1. The trim removed 3 bases at V and 0 bases at J, leaving 10 bases unmatched. The germline V gene encodes CDR1 GTSNPN and CDR2 SVGIG (reference sequence). The CDR3 runs to 16 residues. The CDR3 protein is CAWRDLGTEANYGYTF. Written as DNA, the CDR3 is TGTGCCTGGAGGGACCTCGGGACAGAAGCTAACTATGGCTACACCTTC. The complete variable domain, with remaining parts taken from reference TRBV30 and TRBJ1-2, reads SQTIHQWPATLVQPVGSPLSLECTVEGTSNPNLYWYRQAAGRGLQLLFYSVGIGQISSEVPQNLSASRPQDRQFILSSKKLLLSDSGFYLCAWRDLGTEANYGYTFGSGTRLTVV.

This clonotype was recorded at least ten times. The V call is TRBV9, the J call TRBJ2-6; no firm D call. CDR3 length: 15 residues. CDR1 and CDR2 from the germline V gene are SGDLS and YYNGEE. Between the trimmed V and J ends, which lost 0 bases and 0 bases, there was a span of 4 bases. CDR3 region: CASSVVDSGANVLTF. The CDR3 region has the DNA TGTGCCAGCAGCGTAGTGGACTCTGGGGCCAACGTCCTGACTTTC.

This clonotype was seen ten or more times. This chain joins TRBV7-8 and TRBJ1-5, with 9 bases fitting TRBD1. The junction had 9 bases not matched to a gene; V was cut back by 5 bases and J by 7 bases. CDR1 and CDR2 (germline): SGHVS, FQNEAQ. This CDR3 comprises 15 residues. CDR3: CASSPGTGLGQPQHF. DNA for the CDR3: TGTGCCAGCAGCCCAGGGACAGGGTTGGGACAGCCCCAGCATTTT.

In its sample, this clonotype was seen many times. The chain uses TRBV10-3 and TRBJ1-1; possible D gene TRBD1, 6 bases. The V gene lost 6 bases and the J gene lost 3 bases, with 11 bases spanning the gap. CDR3 length equals 13 residues. CDR1 is ENHRY, CDR2 SYGVKD, per germline. The CDR3 DNA reads as TGTGCCATCAGGGGGGGCCCGGACACTGAAGCTTTCTTT. Protein sequence: CAIRGGPDTEAFF.

This clonotype was observed many times. V is TRBV14 and J is TRBJ1-2; D remains ambiguous. The CDR3 runs 13 residues. Germline V gives CDR1 SGHDN, CDR2 FVKESK. The V gene lost 0 bases and the J gene lost 4 bases, with 6 bases spanning the gap. This CDR3 reads CASSQDLSYGYTF. The CDR3 nucleotides read TGTGCCAGCAGCCAAGATCTTAGCTATGGCTACACCTTC.

This clonotype has ten or more counts. This sequence joins TRBV20-1 and TRBJ1-1, with 9 nucleotides matching TRBD1. The germline gives CDR1 DFQATT, CDR2 SNEGSKA (reference sequence). V dropped 3 bases and J dropped 5; count of bases not matched to a gene: 10. The CDR3 is 15 amino acids. The CDR3 DNA follows: TGCAGTGCTAGTCTGATAGTCGGGACAGGGACTGAAGCTTTCTTT. Protein product: CSASLIVGTGTEAFF.

This chain joins TRBV6-1 and TRBJ2-5, with TRBD2 matching over 7 bases. The CDR3 sequence is 15 residues long. Germline values: CDR1 MNHNS, CDR2 SASEGT. J lost 2 bases, V lost 3 bases, and 6 bases had no gene match. Here the CDR3 reads CASSDGGGGQETQYF. CDR3 nucleotide sequence: TGTGCCAGCAGTGATGGGGGGGGAGGGCAAGAGACCCAGTACTTC.

This clonotype showed up many times. V is TRBV30 and J is TRBJ1-5; D not resolved. With 0 bases removed from V and 5 bases from J, the gap between germline ends came to 8 bases. Germline values: CDR1 GTSNPN, CDR2 SVGIG (reference sequence). CDR3 length: 13 amino acids. CDR3 sequence (DNA): TGTGCCTGGAGTGTAAATTCCCATCAGCCCCAGCATTTT. Its protein product is CAWSVNSHQPQHF.

This clonotype was observed many times. J is TRBJ1-2 and V is TRBV6-5; no clear D. The CDR3 is made up of 15 amino acids. The germline V and J ends were trimmed by 0 bases and 6 bases, with 14 bases remaining between them. Germline CDR1 and CDR2: MNHEY and SVGAGI. The CDR3 loop is CASSYSMWGRDGYTF. Here the CDR3 DNA reads TGTGCCAGCAGTTACTCGATGTGGGGAAGGGATGGCTACACCTTC.

This clonotype was seen a few times. V is TRBV29-1 and J is TRBJ2-7; 11 bases fit TRBD2. The germline V gene encodes CDR1 SQVTM and CDR2 ANQGSEA. Germline trimming cut 6 bases from V and 3 bases from J; bases unmatched to any gene: 4. There are 13 residues in the CDR3. The CDR3 DNA follows: TGCAGCGTGATTAGCGGGAGGGGCTACGAGCAGTACTTC. Residues: CSVISGRGYEQYF.

The rearrangement joins TRBV5-1 to TRBJ2-7; TRBD2 matches 7 bases. Losses at the gene ends were 1 base for V and 5 bases for J; bases not matched to a gene: 6. In germline, CDR1 is SGHRS, CDR2 YFSETQ. The CDR3 is made up of 14 amino acids. CDR3 sequence: CASSLRGVSNEQYF. The CDR3 DNA is TGCGCCAGCAGCTTGCGGGGGGTATCTAACGAGCAGTACTTC.

This clonotype was seen repeatedly, ten times or more. The genes are TRBV27 and TRBJ2-7; 11 bases are shared with TRBD2. Germline CDR1 is MNHEY and CDR2 is SMNVEV (reference sequence). This CDR3 comprises 15 residues. The V gene end was trimmed by 2 bases and the J gene end by 7 bases; junction bases not matched to a gene: 7. The CDR3 DNA reads as TGTGCCAGCAGTTTACTAGCGGGAGGAATAGGGGAGCAGTACTTC. This codes for CASSLLAGGIGEQYF.

Many counts were recorded for this clonotype. V usage is TRBV7-2 and J usage is TRBJ1-1, with 7 bases aligning to TRBD1. V trimming: 5 bases; J trimming: 6 bases; junction bases outside the gene matches: 6. The CDR3 has 13 amino acids. Germline assignment: CDR1 SGHTA and CDR2 FQGNSA. This chain's CDR3 is CASSATGMPEAFF. The CDR3 DNA reads as TGTGCCAGCAGCGCGACAGGGATGCCTGAAGCTTTCTTT. Using reference TRBV7-2 and TRBJ1-1 for the parts outside the CDR3, the full variable domain is GAGVSQSPSNKVTEKGKDVELRCDPISGHTALYWYRQSLGQGLEFLIYFQGNSAPDKSGLPSDRFSAERTGGSVSTLTIQRTQQEDSAVYLCASSATGMPEAFFGQGTRLTVV.

This clonotype came up many times. The chain carries TRBV12-3 or TRBV12-4 and TRBJ1-2; a possible D gene is TRBD1 (6 bases). V lost 5 bases and J lost 5, with 12 bases in between. The CDR3 loop spans 13 amino acids. The DNA for the CDR3 is TGTGCCAGCAGTGCCGGGACACGTTATGGCTACACCTTC. Encoded protein: CASSAGTRYGYTF.

This clonotype came up a few times. V and J are TRBV14 and TRBJ1-5; D not certain. This CDR3 has 16 residues. CDR1 and CDR2 from the germline V gene are SGHDN and FVKESK. The ends were cut back, 4 bases at V and 5 bases at J, with 18 bases in the middle. The DNA of the CDR3 is TGTGCCAGCAGCCTCGATCAGAGGGCTGGTGATCAGCCCCAGCATTTT. It specifies CASSLDQRAGDQPQHF.